This T cell receptor beta chain was retrieved from a study of T-cell reconstitution after alpha-beta-depleted transplantation in children. The CDR3 is 15 amino acids. Germline lookup yields CDR1 SNHLY and CDR2 FYNNEI. V was pared by 8 bases and J by 3 bases, with 14 bases between. Study observations and caveats: Recipient T cells and thymic progenitors that survived gave rise to the high TCRbeta diversity observed at day 60 in some patients. Several hundred expanded graft clones reportedly were the source of alpha-beta T cells about two months after transplant. Among T cells one year after transplant, newly produced cells accounted for most counts and diversity.

The authors prepared the TCRbeta library with unique molecular identifiers. Via MiXCR, TCRdb re-called the PCR reads, giving one row per CDR3 protein. The sample has some 80,000 distinct CDR3 sequences; 15% to 20% are singletons. Points on this clonotype: What it binds is unknown.

This clonotype was obtained from a male patient aged 2 to 9 who had a stem cell transplant for acute lymphoblastic leukemia, so the T cells may come from the graft donor. The sample was PBMCs, mostly from graft donor cells, taken 360 days after TCRalphabeta/CD19-depleted stem cell transplant. The chain couples TRBV2 to TRBJ1-6; D remains ambiguous. This chain's CDR3 is CASSIGPFYNSPLHF. CDR3 nucleotide sequence: TGTGCCAGCTCCATCGGGCCATTCTATAATTCACCCCTCCACTTT.